This T cell receptor (beta chain) was obtained from a study of radiotherapy plus CTLA-4 blockade in lung cancer. Turning to the study itself: Across the patients, objective responses occurred in about 19%, and disease control in 31%. Study results and caveats: Blood-borne expansion of tumor-derived TCR clones followed radiotherapy plus ipilimumab. According to reports, early shifts in blood T cell clones, alongside interferon-beta, forecast response most accurately.

Profiled with immunoSEQ multiplex PCR; TCRdb holds only in-frame clones, not every one. The profile shows tens of thousands of clones, approximately 76% of them singletons. The CDR3 runs to 14 residues. Germline assignment: CDR1 SGHTA and CDR2 FQGNSA. The V and J ends lost 7 bases and 0 bases respectively, with 9 bases between them. In regard to this clone: The antigen remains undetermined.

The sequences come from peripheral blood, collected from a patient treated with radiotherapy plus ipilimumab. This chain joins TRBV7-2 and TRBJ1-4; D remains unclear. This TCR was recovered from a human donor with non-small cell lung cancer who had a complete response to radiotherapy plus ipilimumab. The CDR3 reads CASKSGATNEKLFF. For the CDR3, the DNA is TGTGCCAGCAAATCGGGAGCAACTAATGAAAAACTGTTTTTT.